Sequencing of this T cell receptor beta chain was carried out in a study of CD4 T cells in relation to SARS-CoV-2 and coronaviruses. Overall study: Crossreactive spike epitopes shared across donors were mapped to their HLA restriction. Study-wide results and limits: Memory recall responses, not primary responses primed in culture, are what the assay detects.

Sequenced by immunoSEQ multiplex PCR; TCRdb stores in-frame clones only, minus some. The sample shows approximately 60,000 clones, about 90% of them seen only once. Trimming removed 1 base at V and 2 bases at J, with 18 bases between. The CDR3 totals 17 residues. Germline values: CDR1 MGHRA, CDR2 YSYEKL. Cryopreserved PBMCs were CD4-enriched, then split into naive and memory cells. Of note for this clone: The antigen remains unidentified.

The chain joins TRBV4-1 to TRBJ2-7; D is possibly TRBD1 (6 bases). The TCR comes from an adult with COVID-19. Sequencing was done on a sample of naive CD4+ T cells from PBMCs. Subset reported: naive CD4+ T cells isolated by negative enrichment. In nucleotides, the CDR3 is TGCGCCAGCAGCCAAGGGTCGGGTGCAGGGGTAACCTACGAGCAGTACTTC. Amino acids: CASSQGSGAGVTYEQYF.